Listed below are T cell receptor beta chains from one sample, sequenced in a study of preoperative IRX-2 immunotherapy in early breast cancer. Libraries were prepared by immunoSEQ multiplex PCR; TCRdb keeps only in-frame clonotypes and omits some of them. Counted here are around 95,000 clones, 86% occurring once; the ten biggest clones make up roughly 2%. This material consisted of tumor tissue, taken after IRX-2 immunotherapy. The source of these receptors is a human donor with breast cancer. The conserved cysteine and the conserved F or W are not part of the CDR3 here. Each record gives: V gene, D gene, J gene, CDR3 protein. The D gene is left open where the match is weak.

>TRBV6-8|.|TRBJ1-1
ASSGPEGNPEAF
>TRBV23-1|.|TRBJ1-6
ASTGYGNSPLH
>TRBV28|.|TRBJ1-1
ASSSPGSPEAF
>TRBV23-1|.|TRBJ2-1
ASSFTYLGEQF
>TRBV11-3|.|TRBJ2-1
ASNGEGLTNEQF
>TRBV18|TRBD1|TRBJ1-3
ASSLSTGGASGNTIY
>TRBV28|TRBD1|TRBJ1-2
ATSRDRDGIYGYT
>TRBV11-3|.|TRBJ1-5
ASSLEGNSNQPQH
>TRBV6-8|.|TRBJ2-3
ASSYSGLSTDTQY
>TRBV15|.|TRBJ2-3
ATSREGGLGGPSTDTQY
>TRBV6-8|.|TRBJ1-4
ASFRAVGEKLF
>TRBV5-1|.|TRBJ2-3
ASSSDGRDTDTQY
>TRBV14|.|TRBJ1-2
ASSQDRGYGYGYT
>TRBV6-8|.|TRBJ2-7
ASREGWVGDYEQY
>TRBV19|TRBD1|TRBJ1-4
ASNPGQGVATNEKLF
>TRBV6-8|.|TRBJ1-1
ASSRRMNTEAF
>TRBV6-8|TRBD1|TRBJ2-5
ASSSYRGKETQY
>TRBV10-1|.|TRBJ2-7
ASSESTDKYYEQY
>TRBV29-1|TRBD2|TRBJ2-3
SVNGAGVGTDTQY
>TRBV10-2|TRBD1|TRBJ2-1
ASRRQGANEQF
>TRBV28|.|TRBJ2-2
ASSLGAPGELF
>TRBV30|.|TRBJ1-5
AWRTGRDNQPQH
>TRBV19|TRBD1|TRBJ1-2
ASSSRGTGLGGYT
>TRBV7-5|.|TRBJ1-6
ASSLEGSAFGSPLH
>TRBV28|.|TRBJ1-2
ASSYRNYGYT
>TRBV29-1|.|TRBJ1-1
SAGSPPANTEAF
>TRBV6-7|.|TRBJ2-6
ASALGSGLSHSQGANVLT
>TRBV11-3|TRBD1|TRBJ2-5
ASSWGTGGRETQY
>TRBV28|TRBD1|TRBJ2-7
ASSFEGGSYEQY
>TRBV6-8|.|TRBJ1-1
ASSYRAGMNTEAF
>TRBV18|.|TRBJ2-1
ASSPLRGLYNEQF
>TRBV11-3|TRBD1|TRBJ1-2
ASSLVLGDRASPGYGYT
>TRBV6-8|.|TRBJ1-4
ASSLYTNEKLF
>TRBV29-1|.|TRBJ2-1
SVVVLGDEQF
>TRBV30|.|TRBJ1-5
AGVQYSNQPQH
>TRBV7-8|TRBD1|TRBJ1-4
ASSQAGEGADEKLF
>TRBV1|.|TRBJ2-7
ASSQEGSGLAGVEGQY
>TRBV6-1|.|TRBJ2-2
ASSEVLRTGELF
>TRBV29-1|TRBD2|TRBJ2-3
SGGLAGGSTDTQY
>TRBV11-3|TRBD2|TRBJ2-7
ASSLGGLLSSYEQY
>TRBV19|.|TRBJ1-1
ASRTAMSIDTEAF
>TRBV19|TRBD1|TRBJ1-1
ASSIGQENTEAF
>TRBV5-1|.|TRBJ2-2
ASSLEGINTGELF
>TRBV30|.|TRBJ1-1
AWSVQGNTEAF
>TRBV10-2|.|TRBJ1-5
ASSWGRYQPQH
>TRBV6-8|.|TRBJ2-3
ASSYSSFRGTDTQY
>TRBV28|TRBD1|TRBJ1-3
ASSLEGQGGNTIY
>TRBV6-8|TRBD1|TRBJ1-5
AIRGTGDSNQPQH
>TRBV14|.|TRBJ2-1
ASSQDLANEQF
>TRBV5-1|TRBD2|TRBJ2-3
ASSWGLAGRTDTQY
>TRBV19|.|TRBJ2-1
ASSGSTAGHEQF
>TRBV29-1|TRBD2|TRBJ2-3
SVRSGGSTDTQY
>TRBV6-8|.|TRBJ1-1
ASSESPEGLKAF
>TRBV6-8|TRBD2|TRBJ2-7
ASSERGGNQYEQY
>TRBV6-8|.|TRBJ1-2
ASSYKAVNYGYT
>TRBV4-1|.|TRBJ2-3
ASSPNMGVITDTQY
>TRBV10-2|.|TRBJ2-7
ASSESQIYEQY
>TRBV18|.|TRBJ1-5
ASSPGVGNQPQH
>TRBV5-1|TRBD1|TRBJ2-1
ASSPGQGAPQEQF